This TCR beta chain was identified in a study of T-cell memory formation after mild COVID-19. Overall study context: The study found TCR clusters largely donor specific.

CDR3 length: 16 residues. V lost 5 bases and J 1 base, leaving 17 bases between the germline ends. Germline CDR1 MNHEY, CDR2 SMNVEV (reference sequence). TCRdb itself ran the 5' RACE reads through MiXCR, one entry per CDR3 protein. Of a few hundred thousand distinct CDR3 sequences in the sample, roughly 15% were seen once. Sequenced: PBMCs or a T cell subset sorted from them (not recorded which). The source is a man younger than 35 who had mild COVID-19 (a few samples of this study predate the infection). Cell type and time point are not known. This rearrangement joins TRBV27 to TRBJ1-1; possible D gene TRBD1, 5 bases. CDR3 DNA sequence: TGTGCCAGCAGTCCTGATACGACAAGGGGGAACACTGAAGCTTTCTTT. Protein product: CASSPDTTRGNTEAFF.